This T cell receptor (beta chain) was recovered during a study of T-cell memory formation after mild COVID-19. About the study: Largely donor-specific TCR clusters were found. Notes on the study in general: The study found balanced CD4/CD8 in clones contracting day 15 to 85 and a CD4+ lean in later expanders. Contracting CD4+ clones were located mainly in CM and EM, and CD8+ clones in EMRA.

TCR alpha and TCR beta cDNA libraries carrying sample barcodes and UMIs were produced by 5'RACE using constant-segment primers. MiXCR was run by TCRdb on the 5' RACE reads, yielding one entry per CDR3 protein. Among over 120,000 distinct CDR3 sequences listed, 20% to 25% were seen once. On this clonotype: Its antigen is currently unknown.

CDR3 length: 14 amino acids. V shed 3 bases and J shed 6 bases, with 15 bases lying between them. J is TRBJ2-7 and V is TRBV12-3 or TRBV12-4, with D tentatively TRBD2 (6 bases). The source material was PBMCs or a T cell subset sorted from them (not recorded which). The sequence was obtained from an adult woman who had mild COVID-19 (a few samples of this study predate the infection). Cell type and time point are not known. The CDR3 protein is CASSFGGTNAEQYF. DNA for the CDR3: TGTGCCAGCAGTTTCGGGGGAACCAATGCCGAGCAGTACTTC.